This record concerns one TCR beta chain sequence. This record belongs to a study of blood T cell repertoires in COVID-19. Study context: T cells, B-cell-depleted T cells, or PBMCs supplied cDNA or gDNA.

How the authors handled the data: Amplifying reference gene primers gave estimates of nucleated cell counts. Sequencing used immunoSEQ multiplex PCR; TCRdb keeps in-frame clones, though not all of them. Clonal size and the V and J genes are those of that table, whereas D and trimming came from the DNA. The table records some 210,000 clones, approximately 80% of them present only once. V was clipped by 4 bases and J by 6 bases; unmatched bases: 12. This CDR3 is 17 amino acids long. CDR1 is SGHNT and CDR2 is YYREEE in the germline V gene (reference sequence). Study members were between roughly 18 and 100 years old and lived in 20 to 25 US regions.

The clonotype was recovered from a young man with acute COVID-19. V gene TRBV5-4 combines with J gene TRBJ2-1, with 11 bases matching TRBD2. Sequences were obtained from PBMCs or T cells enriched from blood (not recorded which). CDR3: CASSPGVAGGPANEQFF. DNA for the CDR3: TGTGCCAGCAGCCCCGGAGTAGCGGGGGGGCCCGCCAATGAGCAGTTCTTC.